The 3 T cell receptor beta chains in this list originate from one sample, sequenced in a study of T cell responses to AZD1222 COVID-19 vaccine. The assay was immunoSEQ multiplex PCR, and TCRdb's table has in-frame clones only and misses some. In the table there are 65,000 to 75,000 clones, over 60% of which are singletons. Sample: peripheral blood, taken 28 days after the second AZD1222 dose. The receptor source for this set is an adult who received the AZD1222 COVID-19 vaccine.

This clone has a handful of counts. The chain links TRBV7-8 to TRBJ2-1; D possibly uses TRBD1 or TRBD2 (5 bases each). CDR3 size: 14 residues. Germline V gene sequence: CDR1 SGHVS, CDR2 FQNEAQ. V gave up 2 bases and J gave up 8 bases, with 13 bases separating them. CDR3 bases: TGTGCCAGCAGCTTATTATCCCGGGACGATGAGCAGTTCTTC. This codes for CASSLLSRDDEQFF.

This clone was observed once. This rearrangement joins TRBV7-8 to TRBJ1-2, with 9 bases fitting TRBD1. V was clipped by 5 bases and J by 5 bases; unmatched bases: 12. The length of the CDR3 is 16 residues. CDR1 is SGHVS and CDR2 is FQNEAQ in the germline V gene. CDR3 nucleotides: TGTGCCAGCAGCCCAAAGACAGGGGGAACGGGGTATGGCTACACCTTC. Translated: CASSPKTGGTGYGYTF. Together with reference TRBV7-8 and TRBJ1-2, the CDR3 gives the full variable domain: GAGVSQSPRYKVAKRGQDVALRCDPISGHVSLFWYQQALGQGPEFLTYFQNEAQLDKSGLPSDRFFAERPEGSVSTLKIQRTQQEDSAVYLCASSPKTGGTGYGYTFGSGTRLTVV.

The rearrangement uses TRBV30 and TRBJ2-7; D not certain. In germline, CDR1 is GTSNPN, CDR2 SVGIG (reference sequence). This CDR3 is built from 13 residues. The V end lost 2 bases, the J end lost 3 bases, and 11 bases lay between the germline ends. The CDR3 DNA reads as TGTGCCTGGAGTCGTAGGGTCCTCTACGAGCAGTACTTC. Its protein product is CAWSRRVLYEQYF.